The clone carrying this T cell receptor (beta chain) is medium-sized (0.01 to 0.1%) within its sample. This specimen comes from a study of molecular identifiers for immune sequencing clone quantification. Naive CD8 T cell sorting was performed on the CD8+CD4-CCR7+CD45RA+ phenotype. In TCRdb, the PCR reads were re-called with MiXCR into one record per CDR3 protein. Found here are 8,500 to 11,000 distinct CDR3 sequences, roughly a sixth of them singletons; the top ten hold roughly 2%. This TCR was sampled from a human donor in good health. Some libraries in this study had Jurkat cell RNA spiked in. Sequenced sample: naive CD8+ T cells from blood, with Jurkat cell RNA spiked in. Stated subset: FACS-sorted CD8+CD4-CCR7+CD45RA+ naive T cells.

The CDR3 DNA sequence: TGTGCCAGCAGCCCAAGACCAGGACCAGATCAGCCCCAGCATTTT. This codes for CASSPRPGPDQPQHF. The gene calls are TRBV7-6 and TRBJ1-5; no clear D. CDR1 and CDR2 (germline): SGHVS, FNYEAQ. The CDR3 is made up of 15 amino acids. Trimming stripped 5 bases from V and 5 bases from J, with 16 bases between.